This TCR beta chain is drawn from a study of blood T cell repertoires in COVID-19. Study context: Both acute and convalescent COVID-19 samples were obtained from the United States, Italy and Spain. T cells, B-cell-depleted T cells, or PBMCs provided the cDNA or gDNA that served as material.

Authors' methods: Nucleated cell counts were estimated from reference gene primer amplification. The method was immunoSEQ multiplex PCR; TCRdb's version includes in-frame clones alone and lacks a portion of them. V and J calls plus clone size are reproduced from that table; the DNA served to infer D and trimming. The sample consists of about 160,000 clones, around four fifths of them appearing once. The CDR3 covers 17 residues. The ends lost 2 bases at V and 7 bases at J; junction bases unmatched: 10. CDR1 KGHSH and CDR2 LQKENI come from the germline V gene. Sequencing input: peripheral blood. This TCR was recovered from a woman in her fifties or sixties with acute or convalescent COVID-19. The rearrangement joins TRBV18 to TRBJ2-1; 11 bases map to TRBD2. As DNA, the CDR3 is TGTGCCAGCTCACCAAAGGCTAGCGGGGGGTACAGTAATGAGCAGTTCTTC. Residues: CASSPKASGGYSNEQFF.